Listed below are T cell receptor beta chains from one sample, sequenced in a study of persistence of HIV-infected CD4 T cells. The method was immunoSEQ multiplex PCR; TCRdb's version includes in-frame clones alone and lacks a portion of them. There are 30,000 to 45,000 clones in the sample; roughly 87% occur only once, and approximately 1.3% lies in the top ten. For these receptors, no antigen is known. Sequences were derived from CD4+ T cells sorted from PBMCs after approximately 19-hour stimulation, sampled from a patient who received antiretroviral therapy. The receptor source for this set is an adult man with HIV who was CMV-seropositive. Each CDR3 is given with its conserved first and last residue. The order of the fields is D gene, V gene, J gene, clone size, CDR3 DNA, CDR3 protein. The D gene is left open where the match is weak. Size tells how often a clone was seen (once, few, many) or the class of an expanded clone, and some rows leave it out.

d_call: NA; v_call: TRBV2; j_call: TRBJ2-5; clone_size: NA; cdr3_nt: TGTGCCAGCAGTGAAAAGCAGGGGGGAATACAAGAGACCCAGTACTTC; cdr3_aa: CASSEKQGGIQETQYF
d_call: NA; v_call: TRBV6-1; j_call: TRBJ1-5; clone_size: NA; cdr3_nt: TGTGCCAGCAGTGAAACGGACACCCTATCCCAGCATTTT; cdr3_aa: CASSETDTLSQHF
d_call: TRBD2; v_call: TRBV9; j_call: TRBJ2-1; clone_size: NA; cdr3_nt: TGTGCCAGCAGCGTTGGCGGGAGTATTATTGACAATGAGCAGTTCTTC; cdr3_aa: CASSVGGSIIDNEQFF
d_call: TRBD1; v_call: TRBV7-9; j_call: TRBJ1-2; clone_size: NA; cdr3_nt: TGTGCCAGCAGCTGGGGACAGGGGAGTAACTATGGCTACACCTTC; cdr3_aa: CASSWGQGSNYGYTF
d_call: NA; v_call: TRBV7-8; j_call: TRBJ2-7; clone_size: medium-sized; cdr3_nt: TGTGCCAGCAGCTTAGGCGACAGCTTAGACGAGCAGTACTTC; cdr3_aa: CASSLGDSLDEQYF
d_call: NA; v_call: TRBV7-8; j_call: TRBJ1-3; clone_size: NA; cdr3_nt: TGTGCCAGCAGCCATTCGGGGGGGACAGGAAACACCATATATTTT; cdr3_aa: CASSHSGGTGNTIYF
d_call: TRBD2; v_call: TRBV14; j_call: TRBJ2-1; clone_size: NA; cdr3_nt: TGTGCCAGCAGCCGACCGGGACTAGCGGGACTCTACAATGAGCAGTTCTTC; cdr3_aa: CASSRPGLAGLYNEQFF
d_call: NA; v_call: TRBV4-2; j_call: TRBJ1-2; clone_size: few; cdr3_nt: TGTGCCAGCAGCCAAACTACAGGGTCGGCTGGCTACACCTTC; cdr3_aa: CASSQTTGSAGYTF
d_call: NA; v_call: TRBV27; j_call: TRBJ2-7; clone_size: once; cdr3_nt: TGTGCCAGCAGAGTGGCTGGGGCCTCCCAGACCTACGAGCAGTACTTC; cdr3_aa: CASRVAGASQTYEQYF
d_call: TRBD1; v_call: TRBV10-3; j_call: TRBJ1-2; clone_size: NA; cdr3_nt: TGTGCCATCAGGGGACAGGGACAAGGCAACTATGGCTACACCTTC; cdr3_aa: CAIRGQGQGNYGYTF
d_call: NA; v_call: TRBV9; j_call: TRBJ1-6; clone_size: NA; cdr3_nt: TGTGCCAGCAGCGTCAAAGACTCACCCCTCCACTTT; cdr3_aa: CASSVKDSPLHF
d_call: NA; v_call: TRBV10-2; j_call: TRBJ2-1; clone_size: NA; cdr3_nt: TGCGCCACTCACCCCAAGGGGTGGTATTATGAGCAGTTCTTC; cdr3_aa: CATHPKGWYYEQFF
d_call: NA; v_call: TRBV7-2; j_call: TRBJ2-7; clone_size: NA; cdr3_nt: TGTGCCAGCAGCTTATCCCGGGTTTCTTACGAGCAGTACTTC; cdr3_aa: CASSLSRVSYEQYF
d_call: TRBD1; v_call: TRBV12-3/TRBV12-4; j_call: TRBJ1-1; clone_size: NA; cdr3_nt: TGTGCCAGCAGCCTGACAGGGGAGGGCGAAGCTTTCTTT; cdr3_aa: CASSLTGEGEAFF
d_call: NA; v_call: TRBV2; j_call: TRBJ1-2; clone_size: NA; cdr3_nt: TGTGCCAGCAGTGAAGCCAGCGTGAGTAGCTACACCTTC; cdr3_aa: CASSEASVSSYTF
d_call: TRBD1; v_call: TRBV2; j_call: TRBJ2-7; clone_size: NA; cdr3_nt: TGTGCCAGCAGTGGGGACAGGGGGACCTACGAGCAGTACTTC; cdr3_aa: CASSGDRGTYEQYF
d_call: NA; v_call: TRBV7-3; j_call: TRBJ2-5; clone_size: once; cdr3_nt: TGTGCCAGCAGCCCGCGGAGTGGGGAGACCCAGTACTTC; cdr3_aa: CASSPRSGETQYF
d_call: NA; v_call: TRBV6-5; j_call: TRBJ2-7; clone_size: NA; cdr3_nt: TGTGCCAGCTGGCCCAGGGTGGGCTCCTACGAGCAGTACTTC; cdr3_aa: CASWPRVGSYEQYF
d_call: NA; v_call: TRBV30; j_call: TRBJ2-2; clone_size: NA; cdr3_nt: TGTGCCTTCGAGGGAAGGGAGCACGGGGAGCTGTTTTTT; cdr3_aa: CAFEGREHGELFF
d_call: TRBD1; v_call: TRBV11-3; j_call: TRBJ2-3; clone_size: NA; cdr3_nt: TGTGCCAGCAGCCGGGACAGGAAAACGCAGTATTTT; cdr3_aa: CASSRDRKTQYF
d_call: TRBD1; v_call: TRBV4-2; j_call: TRBJ2-6; clone_size: once; cdr3_nt: TGTGCCAGCAGCCAACCCCGGACAGGCTCCCAATCTGGGGCCAACGTCCTGACTTTC; cdr3_aa: CASSQPRTGSQSGANVLTF
d_call: NA; v_call: TRBV2; j_call: TRBJ2-5; clone_size: NA; cdr3_nt: TGTGCCAGCAGGGTCCTCCGGGACACCAGAAGGACCCAGTACTTC; cdr3_aa: CASRVLRDTRRTQYF
d_call: TRBD2; v_call: TRBV5-5; j_call: TRBJ2-1; clone_size: NA; cdr3_nt: TGTGCCAGCAGCTTACTAGCGGGAGGACCCCATGAGCAGTTCTTC; cdr3_aa: CASSLLAGGPHEQFF
d_call: NA; v_call: TRBV27; j_call: TRBJ1-1; clone_size: NA; cdr3_nt: TGTGCCAGCAGTTTCGTCCGGGCCCGGTACACTGAAGCTTTCTTT; cdr3_aa: CASSFVRARYTEAFF
d_call: TRBD1; v_call: TRBV20-1; j_call: TRBJ2-7; clone_size: NA; cdr3_nt: TGCAGTGCTAGTGGGACAGGCCAAACCTACGAGCAGTACTTC; cdr3_aa: CSASGTGQTYEQYF
d_call: NA; v_call: TRBV7-2; j_call: TRBJ1-5; clone_size: NA; cdr3_nt: TGTGCCAGCAGTTCGGACGGGGGGAAGGCCCAGCATTTT; cdr3_aa: CASSSDGGKAQHF
d_call: NA; v_call: TRBV6-4; j_call: TRBJ2-1; clone_size: NA; cdr3_nt: TGTGCCAGCAGCCTCAGTACCGCCGGCTCCTACAATGAGCAGTTCTTC; cdr3_aa: CASSLSTAGSYNEQFF
d_call: TRBD2; v_call: TRBV5-1; j_call: TRBJ2-3; clone_size: NA; cdr3_nt: TGCGCCAGCAGGTTGGGACTAGCGGGAGTCACAGATACGCAGTATTTT; cdr3_aa: CASRLGLAGVTDTQYF